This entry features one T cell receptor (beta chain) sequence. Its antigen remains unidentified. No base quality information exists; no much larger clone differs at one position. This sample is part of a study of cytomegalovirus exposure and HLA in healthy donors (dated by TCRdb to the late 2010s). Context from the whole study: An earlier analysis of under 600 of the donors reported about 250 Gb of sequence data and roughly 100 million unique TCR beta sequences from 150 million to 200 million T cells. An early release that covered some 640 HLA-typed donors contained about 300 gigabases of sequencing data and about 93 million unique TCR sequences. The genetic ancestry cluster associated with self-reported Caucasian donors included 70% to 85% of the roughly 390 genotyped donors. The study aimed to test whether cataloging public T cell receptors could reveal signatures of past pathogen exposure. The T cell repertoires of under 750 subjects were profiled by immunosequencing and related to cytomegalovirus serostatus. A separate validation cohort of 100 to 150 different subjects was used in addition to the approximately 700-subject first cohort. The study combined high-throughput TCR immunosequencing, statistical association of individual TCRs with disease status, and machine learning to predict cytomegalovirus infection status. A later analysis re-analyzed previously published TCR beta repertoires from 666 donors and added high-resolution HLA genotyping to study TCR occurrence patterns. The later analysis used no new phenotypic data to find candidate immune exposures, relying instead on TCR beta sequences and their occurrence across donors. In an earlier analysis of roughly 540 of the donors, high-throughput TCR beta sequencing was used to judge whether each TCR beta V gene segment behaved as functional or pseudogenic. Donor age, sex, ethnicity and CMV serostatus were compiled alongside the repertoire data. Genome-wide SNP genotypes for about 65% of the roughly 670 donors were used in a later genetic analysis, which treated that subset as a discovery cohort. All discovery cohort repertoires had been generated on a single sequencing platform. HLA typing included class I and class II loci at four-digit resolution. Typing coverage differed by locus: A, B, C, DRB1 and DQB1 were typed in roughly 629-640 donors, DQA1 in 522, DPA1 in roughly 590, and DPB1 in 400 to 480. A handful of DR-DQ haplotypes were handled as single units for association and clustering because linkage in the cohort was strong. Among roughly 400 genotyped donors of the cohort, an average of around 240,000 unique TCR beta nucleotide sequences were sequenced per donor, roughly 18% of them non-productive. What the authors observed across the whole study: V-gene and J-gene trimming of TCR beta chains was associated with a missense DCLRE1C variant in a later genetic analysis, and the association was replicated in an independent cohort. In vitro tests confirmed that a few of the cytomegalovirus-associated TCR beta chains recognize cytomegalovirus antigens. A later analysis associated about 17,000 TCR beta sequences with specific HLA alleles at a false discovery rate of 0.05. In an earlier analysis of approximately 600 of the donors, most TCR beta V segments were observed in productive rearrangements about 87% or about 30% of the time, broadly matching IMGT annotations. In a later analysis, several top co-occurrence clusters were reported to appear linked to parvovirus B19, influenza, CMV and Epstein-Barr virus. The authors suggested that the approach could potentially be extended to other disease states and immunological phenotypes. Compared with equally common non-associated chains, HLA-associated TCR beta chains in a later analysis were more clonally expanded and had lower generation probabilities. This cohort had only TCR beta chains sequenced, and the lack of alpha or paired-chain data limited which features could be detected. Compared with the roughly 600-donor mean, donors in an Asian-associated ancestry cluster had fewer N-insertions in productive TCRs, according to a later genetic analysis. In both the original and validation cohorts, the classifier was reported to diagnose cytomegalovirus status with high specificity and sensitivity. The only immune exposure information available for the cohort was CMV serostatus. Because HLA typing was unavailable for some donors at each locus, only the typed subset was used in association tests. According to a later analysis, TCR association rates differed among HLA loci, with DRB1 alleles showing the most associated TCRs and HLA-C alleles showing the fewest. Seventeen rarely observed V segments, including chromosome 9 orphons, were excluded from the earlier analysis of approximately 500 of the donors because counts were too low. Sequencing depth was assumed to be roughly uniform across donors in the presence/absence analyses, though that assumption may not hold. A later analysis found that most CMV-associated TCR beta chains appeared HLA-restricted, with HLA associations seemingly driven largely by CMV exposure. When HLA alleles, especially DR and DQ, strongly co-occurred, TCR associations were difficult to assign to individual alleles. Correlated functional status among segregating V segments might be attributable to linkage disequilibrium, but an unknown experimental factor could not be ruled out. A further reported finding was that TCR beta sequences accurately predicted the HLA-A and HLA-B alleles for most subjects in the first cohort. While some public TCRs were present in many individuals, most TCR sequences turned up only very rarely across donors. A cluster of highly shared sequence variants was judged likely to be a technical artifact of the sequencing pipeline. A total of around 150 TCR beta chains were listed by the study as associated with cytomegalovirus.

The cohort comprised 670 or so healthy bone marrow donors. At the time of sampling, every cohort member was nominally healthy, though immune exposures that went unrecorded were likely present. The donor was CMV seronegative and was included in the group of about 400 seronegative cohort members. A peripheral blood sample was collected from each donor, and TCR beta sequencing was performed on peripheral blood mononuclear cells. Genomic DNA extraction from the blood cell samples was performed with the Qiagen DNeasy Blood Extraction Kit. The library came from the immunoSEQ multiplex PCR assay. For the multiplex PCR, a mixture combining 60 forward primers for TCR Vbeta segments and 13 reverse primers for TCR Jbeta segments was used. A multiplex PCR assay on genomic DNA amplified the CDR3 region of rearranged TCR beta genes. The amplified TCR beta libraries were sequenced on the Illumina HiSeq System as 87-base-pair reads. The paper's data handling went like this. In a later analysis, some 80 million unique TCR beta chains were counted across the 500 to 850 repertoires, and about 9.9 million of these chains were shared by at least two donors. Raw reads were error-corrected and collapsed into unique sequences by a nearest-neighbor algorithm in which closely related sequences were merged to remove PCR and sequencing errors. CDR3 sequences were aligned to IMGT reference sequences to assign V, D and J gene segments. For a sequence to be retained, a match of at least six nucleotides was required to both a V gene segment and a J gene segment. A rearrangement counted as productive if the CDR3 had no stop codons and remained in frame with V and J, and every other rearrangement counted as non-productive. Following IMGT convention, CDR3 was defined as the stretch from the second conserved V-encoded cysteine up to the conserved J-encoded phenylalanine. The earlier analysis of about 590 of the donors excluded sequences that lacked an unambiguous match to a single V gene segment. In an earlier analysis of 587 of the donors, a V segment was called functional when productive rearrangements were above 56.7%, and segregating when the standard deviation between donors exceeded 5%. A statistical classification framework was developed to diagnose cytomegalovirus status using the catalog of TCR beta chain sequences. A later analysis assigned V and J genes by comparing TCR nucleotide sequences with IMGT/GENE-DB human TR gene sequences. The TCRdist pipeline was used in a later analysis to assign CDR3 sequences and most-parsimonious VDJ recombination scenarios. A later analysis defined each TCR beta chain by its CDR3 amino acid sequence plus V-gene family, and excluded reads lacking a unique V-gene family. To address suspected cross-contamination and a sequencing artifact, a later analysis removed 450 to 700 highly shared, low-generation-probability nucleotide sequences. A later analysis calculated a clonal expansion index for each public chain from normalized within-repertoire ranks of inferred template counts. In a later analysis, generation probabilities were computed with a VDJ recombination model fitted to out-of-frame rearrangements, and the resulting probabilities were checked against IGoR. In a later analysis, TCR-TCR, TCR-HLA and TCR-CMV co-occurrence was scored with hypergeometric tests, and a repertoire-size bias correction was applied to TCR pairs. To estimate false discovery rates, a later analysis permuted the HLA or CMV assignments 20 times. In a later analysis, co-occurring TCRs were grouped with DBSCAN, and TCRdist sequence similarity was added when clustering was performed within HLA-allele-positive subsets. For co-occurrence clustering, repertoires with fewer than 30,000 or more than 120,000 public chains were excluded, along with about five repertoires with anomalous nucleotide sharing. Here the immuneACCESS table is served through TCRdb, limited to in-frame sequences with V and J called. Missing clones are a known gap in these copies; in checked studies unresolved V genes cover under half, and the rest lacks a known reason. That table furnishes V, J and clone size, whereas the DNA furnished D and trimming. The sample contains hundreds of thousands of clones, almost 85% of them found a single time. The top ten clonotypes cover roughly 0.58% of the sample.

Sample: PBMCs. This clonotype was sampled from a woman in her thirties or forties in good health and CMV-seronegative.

The nucleotides are TGTGCCAGCAGCTTGGGGCGGACTAGGAGCGTAAGTGAGCAGTTCTTC. Translated, this gives CASSLGRTRSVSEQFF. In this chain, TRBV5-4 is recombined with TRBJ2-1; 7 bases in between match TRBD2. Spanning cysteine to phenylalanine, the CDR3 consists of 16 amino acids. The kept DNA is CDR3 alone, 48 bases in frame from the first base. Taken from the germline V gene (reference sequence), the CDR1 and CDR2 loops are SGHNT and YYREEE. Trimmed from V: 0 bases; trimmed from J: 9 bases; junction bases lacking a gene match: 12.